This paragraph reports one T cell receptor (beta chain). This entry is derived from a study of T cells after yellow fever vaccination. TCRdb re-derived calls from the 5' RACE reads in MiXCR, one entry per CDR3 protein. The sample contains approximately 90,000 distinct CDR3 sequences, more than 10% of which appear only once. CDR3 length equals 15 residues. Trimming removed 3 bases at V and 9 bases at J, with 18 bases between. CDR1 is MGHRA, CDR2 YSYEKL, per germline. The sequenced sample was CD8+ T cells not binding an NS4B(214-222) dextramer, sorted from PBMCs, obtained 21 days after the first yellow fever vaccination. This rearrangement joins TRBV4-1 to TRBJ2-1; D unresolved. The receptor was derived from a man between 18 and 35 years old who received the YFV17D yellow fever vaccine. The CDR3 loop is CASSQSPGLGIEQFF. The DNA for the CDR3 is TGCGCCAGCAGCCAGTCCCCCGGGCTAGGTATTGAGCAGTTCTTC.